The present T cell receptor (beta chain) was sequenced within a study of T cells in Graves' hyperthyroidism and ophthalmopathy. This clonotype appeared many times. Its target is not known. There are 14 residues in the CDR3. Germline V lookup: CDR1 MDHEN, CDR2 SYDVKM. The V end lost 3 bases, the J end lost 0 bases, and 8 bases lay between the germline ends. Using RNA transcripts as the source, TCR beta CDR3 regions were amplified. When the TCR CDR3 underwent first-round RT-PCR, the HTBI primer set was used. From the multiplex PCR reads, TCRdb called clonotypes with MiXCR, one entry per CDR3 protein. The table records 400,000 to 600,000 distinct CDR3 sequences, around 21% of them present only once. Study-level findings and limits: Most thyroid clonotypes expanded above 0.001 appeared in blood too.

This sequence originates from a young man with Graves' hyperthyroidism. Material: blood. The genes are TRBV28 and TRBJ2-5; no clear D gene. The CDR3 here is CASSFPPNQETQYF. The CDR3 bases are TGTGCCAGCAGTTTTCCCCCTAACCAAGAGACCCAGTACTTC.